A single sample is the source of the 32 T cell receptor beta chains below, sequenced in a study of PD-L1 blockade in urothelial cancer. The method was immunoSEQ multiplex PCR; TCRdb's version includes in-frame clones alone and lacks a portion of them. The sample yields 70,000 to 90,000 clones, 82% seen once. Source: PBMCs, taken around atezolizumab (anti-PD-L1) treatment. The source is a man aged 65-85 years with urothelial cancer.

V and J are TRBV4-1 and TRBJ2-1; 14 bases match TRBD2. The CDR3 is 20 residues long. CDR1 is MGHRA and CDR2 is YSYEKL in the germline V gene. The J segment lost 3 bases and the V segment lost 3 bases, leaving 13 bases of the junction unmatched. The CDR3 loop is CASSHRAGTSGSPDYNEQFF. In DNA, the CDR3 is TGCGCCAGCAGCCACCGCGCCGGGACTAGCGGGAGTCCGGACTACAATGAGCAGTTCTTC.

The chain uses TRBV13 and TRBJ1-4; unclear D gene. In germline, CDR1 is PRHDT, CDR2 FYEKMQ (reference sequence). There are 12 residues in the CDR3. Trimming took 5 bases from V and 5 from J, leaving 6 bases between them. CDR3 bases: TGTGCCAGCAGCCTAACGAATGAAAAACTGTTTTTT. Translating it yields CASSLTNEKLFF.

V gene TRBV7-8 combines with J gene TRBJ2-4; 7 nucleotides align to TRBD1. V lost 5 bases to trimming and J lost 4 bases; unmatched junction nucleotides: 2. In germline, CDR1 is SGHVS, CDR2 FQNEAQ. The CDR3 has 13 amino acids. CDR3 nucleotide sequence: TGTGCCAGCAGCCCGACAGGGAAAAACATTCAGTACTTC. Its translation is CASSPTGKNIQYF.

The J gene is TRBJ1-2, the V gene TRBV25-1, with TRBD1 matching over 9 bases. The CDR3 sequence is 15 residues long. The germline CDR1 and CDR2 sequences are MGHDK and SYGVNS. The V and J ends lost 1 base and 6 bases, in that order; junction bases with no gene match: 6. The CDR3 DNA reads TGTGCCAGCAGTGAATTCTCGACAGGGGGGAATGGCTACACCTTC. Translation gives CASSEFSTGGNGYTF.

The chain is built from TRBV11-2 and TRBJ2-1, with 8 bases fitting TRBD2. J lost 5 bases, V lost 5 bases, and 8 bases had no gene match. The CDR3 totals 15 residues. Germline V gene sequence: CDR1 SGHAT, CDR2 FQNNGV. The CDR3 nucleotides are TGTGCCAGCAGCGCATGGACCGGGGGGGACAATGAGCAGTTCTTC. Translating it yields CASSAWTGGDNEQFF.

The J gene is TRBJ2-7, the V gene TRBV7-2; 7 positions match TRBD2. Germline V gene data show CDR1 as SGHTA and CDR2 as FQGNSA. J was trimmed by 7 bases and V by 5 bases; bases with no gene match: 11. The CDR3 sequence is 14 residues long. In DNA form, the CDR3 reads TGTGCCAGCAGCCCCCAAAGGGAGGGCCGGGAGCAGTACTTC. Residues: CASSPQREGREQYF.

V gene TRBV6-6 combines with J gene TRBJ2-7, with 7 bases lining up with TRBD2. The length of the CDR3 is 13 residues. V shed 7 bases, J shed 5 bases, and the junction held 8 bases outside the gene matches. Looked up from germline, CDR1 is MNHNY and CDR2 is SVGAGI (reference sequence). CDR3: CASILKAGDEQYF. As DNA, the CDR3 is TGTGCCAGCATCCTAAAGGCGGGGGACGAGCAGTACTTC.

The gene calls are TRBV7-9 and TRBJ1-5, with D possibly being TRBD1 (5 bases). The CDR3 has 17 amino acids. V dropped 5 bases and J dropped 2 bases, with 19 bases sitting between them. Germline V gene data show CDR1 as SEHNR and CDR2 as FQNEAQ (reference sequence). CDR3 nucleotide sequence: TGTGCCAGCAGCACTGGGACGGGAGATAGGGGCAATCAGCCCCAGCATTTT. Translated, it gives CASSTGTGDRGNQPQHF.

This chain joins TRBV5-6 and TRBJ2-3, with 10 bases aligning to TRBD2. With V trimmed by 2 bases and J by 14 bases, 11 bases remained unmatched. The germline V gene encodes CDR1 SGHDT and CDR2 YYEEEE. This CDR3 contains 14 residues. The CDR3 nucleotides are TGTGCCAGCAGCTTTACCGGGACTAGCGCCCAGGCGTATTTT. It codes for CASSFTGTSAQAYF. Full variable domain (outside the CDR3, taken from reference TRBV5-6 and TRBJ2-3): DAGVTQSPTHLIKTRGQQVTLRCSPKSGHDTVSWYQQALGQGPQFIFQYYEEEERQRGNFPDRFSGHQFPNYSSELNVNALLLGDSALYLCASSFTGTSAQAYFGPGTRLTVL.

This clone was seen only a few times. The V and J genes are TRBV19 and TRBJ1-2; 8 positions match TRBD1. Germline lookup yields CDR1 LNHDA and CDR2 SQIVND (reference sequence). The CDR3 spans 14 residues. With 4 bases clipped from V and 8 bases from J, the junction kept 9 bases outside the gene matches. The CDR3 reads CASSTRQGMEGYTF. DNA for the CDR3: TGTGCCAGTAGTACCAGACAGGGGATGGAAGGCTACACCTTC.

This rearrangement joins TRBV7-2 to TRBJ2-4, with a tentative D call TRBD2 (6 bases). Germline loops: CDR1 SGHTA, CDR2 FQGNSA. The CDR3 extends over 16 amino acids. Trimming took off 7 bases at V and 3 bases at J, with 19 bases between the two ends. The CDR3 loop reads CASTRRGGENKNIQYF. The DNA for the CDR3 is TGTGCCAGCACTCGTCGGGGCGGGGAGAACAAAAACATTCAGTACTTC.

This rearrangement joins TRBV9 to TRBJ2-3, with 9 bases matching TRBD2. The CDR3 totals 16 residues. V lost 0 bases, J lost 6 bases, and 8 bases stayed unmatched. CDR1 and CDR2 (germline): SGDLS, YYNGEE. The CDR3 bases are TGTGCCAGCAGCGTAGGGGCAGCGGGAGGAGGGGATACGCAGTATTTT. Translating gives CASSVGAAGGGDTQYF.

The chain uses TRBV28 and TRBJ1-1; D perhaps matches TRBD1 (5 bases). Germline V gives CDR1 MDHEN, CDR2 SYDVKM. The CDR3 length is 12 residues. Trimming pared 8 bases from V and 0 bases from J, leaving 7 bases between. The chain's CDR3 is CASGALNTEAFF. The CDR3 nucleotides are TGTGCCAGCGGGGCCCTGAACACTGAAGCTTTCTTT.

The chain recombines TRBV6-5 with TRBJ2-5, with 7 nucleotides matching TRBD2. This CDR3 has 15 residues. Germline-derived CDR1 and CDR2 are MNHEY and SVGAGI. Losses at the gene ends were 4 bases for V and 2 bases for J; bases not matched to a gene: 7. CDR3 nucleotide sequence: TGTGCCAGCAGTTCCGGACTAGGGAGTCAAGAGACCCAGTACTTC. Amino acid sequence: CASSSGLGSQETQYF.

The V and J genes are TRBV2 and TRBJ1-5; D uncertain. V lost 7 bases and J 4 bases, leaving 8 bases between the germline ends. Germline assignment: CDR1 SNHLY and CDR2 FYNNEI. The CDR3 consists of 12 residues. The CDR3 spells CASMAFNQPQHF. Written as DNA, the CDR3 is TGTGCCAGCATGGCTTTTAATCAGCCCCAGCATTTT. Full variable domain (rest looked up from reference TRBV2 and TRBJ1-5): EPEVTQTPSHQVTQMGQEVILRCVPISNHLYFYWYRQILGQKVEFLVSFYNNEISEKSEIFDDQFSVERPDGSNFTLKIRSTKLEDSAMYFCASMAFNQPQHFGDGTRLSIL.

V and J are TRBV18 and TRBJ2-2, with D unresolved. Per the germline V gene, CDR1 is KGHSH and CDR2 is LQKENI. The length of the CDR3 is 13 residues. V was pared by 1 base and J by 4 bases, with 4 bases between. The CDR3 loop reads CASSPLATGELFF. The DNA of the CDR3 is TGTGCCAGCTCACCACTGGCCACCGGGGAGCTGTTTTTT.

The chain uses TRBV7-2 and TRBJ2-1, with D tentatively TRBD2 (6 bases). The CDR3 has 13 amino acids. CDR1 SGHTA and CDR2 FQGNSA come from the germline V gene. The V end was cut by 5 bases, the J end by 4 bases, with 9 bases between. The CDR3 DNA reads TGTGCCAGCAGCCTGACTAGTTACAATGAGCAGTTCTTC. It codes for CASSLTSYNEQFF. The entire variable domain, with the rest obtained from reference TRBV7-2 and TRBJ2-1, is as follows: GAGVSQSPSNKVTEKGKDVELRCDPISGHTALYWYRQSLGQGLEFLIYFQGNSAPDKSGLPSDRFSAERTGGSVSTLTIQRTQQEDSAVYLCASSLTSYNEQFFGPGTRLTVL.

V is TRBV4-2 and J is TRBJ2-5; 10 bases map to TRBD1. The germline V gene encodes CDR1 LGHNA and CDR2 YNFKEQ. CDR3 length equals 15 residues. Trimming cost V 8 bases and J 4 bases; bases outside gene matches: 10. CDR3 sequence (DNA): TGTGCCAGCGGATGGACAGGGGGGAGAGGAGAGACCCAGTACTTC. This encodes CASGWTGGRGETQYF.

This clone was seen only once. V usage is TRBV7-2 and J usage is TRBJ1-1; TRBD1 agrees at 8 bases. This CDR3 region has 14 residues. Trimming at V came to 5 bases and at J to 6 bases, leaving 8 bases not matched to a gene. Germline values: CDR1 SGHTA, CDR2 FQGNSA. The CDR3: CASSSYQGASEAFF. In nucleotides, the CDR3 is TGTGCCAGCAGCAGCTATCAGGGGGCGTCTGAAGCTTTCTTT.

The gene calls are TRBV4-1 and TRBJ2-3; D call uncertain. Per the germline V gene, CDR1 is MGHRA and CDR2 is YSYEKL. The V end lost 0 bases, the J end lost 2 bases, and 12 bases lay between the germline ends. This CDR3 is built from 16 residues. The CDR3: CASSQDVNAVTDTQYF. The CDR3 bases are TGCGCCAGCAGCCAAGATGTGAACGCAGTCACAGATACGCAGTATTTT.

The CDR3 sequence is CASSPTGREDTQYF. The DNA of the CDR3 is TGTGCCAGCTCACCTACCGGGAGAGAAGATACGCAGTATTTT. V usage is TRBV18 and J usage is TRBJ2-3; a weak D match, TRBD2 (6 bases). CDR3 length: 14 amino acids. The germline V gene encodes CDR1 KGHSH and CDR2 LQKENI. V was shortened by 3 bases and J by 5 bases, with 12 bases between the two germline ends.

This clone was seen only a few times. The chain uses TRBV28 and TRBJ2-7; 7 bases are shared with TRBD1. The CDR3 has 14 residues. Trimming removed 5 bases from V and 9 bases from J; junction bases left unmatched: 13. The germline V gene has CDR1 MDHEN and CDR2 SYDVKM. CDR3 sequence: CASSPPDRRWGQYF. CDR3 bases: TGTGCCAGCAGTCCCCCGGACAGGAGGTGGGGGCAGTACTTC. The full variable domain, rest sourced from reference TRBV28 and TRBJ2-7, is DVKVTQSSRYLVKRTGEKVFLECVQDMDHENMFWYRQDPGLGLRLIYFSYDVKMKEKGDIPEGYSVSREKKERFSLILESASTNQTSMYLCASSPPDRRWGQYFGPGTRLTVT.

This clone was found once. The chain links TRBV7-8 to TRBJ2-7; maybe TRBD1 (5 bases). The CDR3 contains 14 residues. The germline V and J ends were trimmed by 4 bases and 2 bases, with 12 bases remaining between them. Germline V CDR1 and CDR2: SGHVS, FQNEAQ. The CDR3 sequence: CASSSDIFAYEQYF. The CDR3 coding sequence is TGTGCCAGCAGCTCGGACATCTTCGCCTACGAGCAGTACTTC.

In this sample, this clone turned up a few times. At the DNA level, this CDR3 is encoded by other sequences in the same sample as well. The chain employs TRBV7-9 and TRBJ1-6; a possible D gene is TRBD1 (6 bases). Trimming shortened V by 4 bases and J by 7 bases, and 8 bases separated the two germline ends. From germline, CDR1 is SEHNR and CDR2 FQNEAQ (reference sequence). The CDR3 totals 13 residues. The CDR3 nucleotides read TGTGCCAGCAGCTCAGGACAGAATTCACCCCTCCACTTT. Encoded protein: CASSSGQNSPLHF.

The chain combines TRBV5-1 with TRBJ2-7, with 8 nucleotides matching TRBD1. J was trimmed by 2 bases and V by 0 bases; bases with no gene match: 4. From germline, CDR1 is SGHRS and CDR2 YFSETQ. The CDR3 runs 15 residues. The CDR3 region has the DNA TGCGCCAGCAGCTTGGGACAGGGGAGTCCCTACGAGCAGTACTTC. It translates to CASSLGQGSPYEQYF.

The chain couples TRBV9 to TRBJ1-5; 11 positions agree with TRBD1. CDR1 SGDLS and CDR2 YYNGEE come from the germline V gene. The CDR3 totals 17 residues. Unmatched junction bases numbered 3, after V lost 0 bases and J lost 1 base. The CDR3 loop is CASSVADRGRSNQPQHF. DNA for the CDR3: TGTGCCAGCAGCGTAGCGGACAGGGGGCGAAGCAATCAGCCCCAGCATTTT.

The CDR3 bases are TGTGCCAGTAGTTATGCAGGGCTGGTCAATTCACCCCTCCACTTT. It translates to CASSYAGLVNSPLHF. The chain carries TRBV19 and TRBJ1-6, with D tentatively TRBD1 (5 bases). Germline CDR1 LNHDA, CDR2 SQIVND (reference sequence). Trimming removed 5 bases at V and 7 bases at J, with 15 bases between. The CDR3 totals 15 residues.

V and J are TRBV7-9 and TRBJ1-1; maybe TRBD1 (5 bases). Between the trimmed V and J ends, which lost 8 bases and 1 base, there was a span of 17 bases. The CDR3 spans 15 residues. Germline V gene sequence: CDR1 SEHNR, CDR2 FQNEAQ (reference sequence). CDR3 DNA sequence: TGTGCCAGCGGCCTACGAATGGGGGGGAACACTGAAGCTTTCTTT. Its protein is CASGLRMGGNTEAFF.

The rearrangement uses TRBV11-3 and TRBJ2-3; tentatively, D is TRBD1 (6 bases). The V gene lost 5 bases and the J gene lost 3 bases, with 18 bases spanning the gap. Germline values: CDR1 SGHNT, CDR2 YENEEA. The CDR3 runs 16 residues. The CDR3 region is CASSLGHGGATDTQYF. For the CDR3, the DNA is TGTGCCAGCAGCCTAGGGCATGGGGGCGCGACAGATACGCAGTATTTT.

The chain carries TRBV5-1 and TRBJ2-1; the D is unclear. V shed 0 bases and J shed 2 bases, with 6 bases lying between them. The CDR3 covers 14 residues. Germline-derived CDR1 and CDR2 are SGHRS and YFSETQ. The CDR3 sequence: CASSLDSAYNEQFF. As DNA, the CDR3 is TGCGCCAGCAGCTTGGACTCTGCCTACAATGAGCAGTTCTTC. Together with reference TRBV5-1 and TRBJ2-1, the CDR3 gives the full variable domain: KAGVTQTPRYLIKTRGQQVTLSCSPISGHRSVSWYQQTPGQGLQFLFEYFSETQRNKGNFPGRFSGRQFSNSRSEMNVSTLELGDSALYLCASSLDSAYNEQFFGPGTRLTVL.

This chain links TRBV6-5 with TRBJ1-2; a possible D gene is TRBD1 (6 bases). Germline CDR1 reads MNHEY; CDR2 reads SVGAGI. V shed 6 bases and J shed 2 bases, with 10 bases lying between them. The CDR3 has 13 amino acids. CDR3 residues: CASRKGENYGYTF. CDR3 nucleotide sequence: TGTGCCAGCAGAAAGGGGGAAAACTATGGCTACACCTTC.

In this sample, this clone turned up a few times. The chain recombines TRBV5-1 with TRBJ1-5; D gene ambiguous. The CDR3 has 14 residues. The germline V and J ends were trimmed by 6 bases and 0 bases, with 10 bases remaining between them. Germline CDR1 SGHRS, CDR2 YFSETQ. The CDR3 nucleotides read TGCGCCAGCAAAGAGGGAACTAGCAATCAGCCCCAGCATTTT. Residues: CASKEGTSNQPQHF.